The clone carrying this T cell receptor beta chain was found once. The antigen remains undetermined. This sample was taken from a study of graft-versus-host responses after intestinal transplantation. On the study more broadly: In this cohort, recipients had multivisceral, liver-intestinal, or isolated intestinal transplants.

TCRdb's table, derived via immunoSEQ multiplex PCR, lists solely in-frame clones and lacks some. The sample includes 78,000 or so clones, more than 75% of them seen just once. Germline V lookup: CDR1 MGHRA, CDR2 YSYEKL. CDR3 size: 13 residues. Trimming shortened V by 1 base and J by 8 bases, and 9 bases separated the two germline ends. The source of this sequence is a human donor who was the organ donor for an intestinal transplant. The chain is built from TRBV4-1 and TRBJ1-3, with D unresolved. Here the sequenced sample was unstimulated CD8+ T cells sorted from spleen or lymph node cells, taken before transplant. CDR3 loop: CASSQGPADTIYF. The CDR3 bases are TGCGCCAGCAGCCAAGGCCCAGCTGACACCATATATTTT.